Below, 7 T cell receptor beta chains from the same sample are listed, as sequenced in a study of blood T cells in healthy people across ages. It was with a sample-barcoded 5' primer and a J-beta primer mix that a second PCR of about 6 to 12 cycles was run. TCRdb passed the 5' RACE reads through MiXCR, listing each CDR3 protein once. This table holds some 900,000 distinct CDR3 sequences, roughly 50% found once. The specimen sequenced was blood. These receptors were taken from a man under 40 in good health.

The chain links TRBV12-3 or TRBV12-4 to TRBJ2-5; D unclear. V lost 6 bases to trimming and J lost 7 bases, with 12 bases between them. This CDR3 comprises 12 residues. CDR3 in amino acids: CASRFTSGTQYF. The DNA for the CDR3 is TGTGCCAGCAGGTTTACCTCTGGGACCCAGTACTTC.

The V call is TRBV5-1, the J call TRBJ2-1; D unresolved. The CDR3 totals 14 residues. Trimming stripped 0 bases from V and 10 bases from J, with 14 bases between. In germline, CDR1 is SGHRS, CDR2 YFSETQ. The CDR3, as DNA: TGCGCCAGCAGCTTGGACCCCACCACTGGCGAGCAGTTCTTC. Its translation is CASSLDPTTGEQFF. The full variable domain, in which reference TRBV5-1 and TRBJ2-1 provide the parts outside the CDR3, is KAGVTQTPRYLIKTRGQQVTLSCSPISGHRSVSWYQQTPGQGLQFLFEYFSETQRNKGNFPGRFSGRQFSNSRSEMNVSTLELGDSALYLCASSLDPTTGEQFFGPGTRLTVL.

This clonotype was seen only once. The DNA for the CDR3 is TGCGCCAGCAGCTTGGGGGGGCGGGAGTACGAGCAGTACTTC. It is translated as CASSLGGREYEQYF. This chain connects TRBV5-1 to TRBJ2-4; a possible D gene is TRBD2 (7 bases). The J call may be mistaken, given a closer DNA end match to TRBJ2-7. Germline V gene data show CDR1 as SGHRS and CDR2 as YFSETQ. The CDR3 runs 14 residues.

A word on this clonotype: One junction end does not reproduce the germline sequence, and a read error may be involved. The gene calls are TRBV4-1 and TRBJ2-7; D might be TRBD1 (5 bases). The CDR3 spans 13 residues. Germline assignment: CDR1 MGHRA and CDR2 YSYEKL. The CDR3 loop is CASSPSQGYEQHF. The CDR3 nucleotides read TGCGCCAGCAGCCCATCGCAGGGCTACGAGCAGCACTTC.

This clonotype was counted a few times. This CDR3 reads CASSFSTGTGYGYTF. The DNA of the CDR3 is TGTGCCAGCAGCTTTTCCACCGGGACAGGGTATGGCTACACCTTC. The chain combines TRBV7-9 with TRBJ1-2, with 9 bases that match TRBD1. J was trimmed by 5 bases and V by 3 bases; bases with no gene match: 7. The CDR3 totals 15 residues. Per the germline V gene, CDR1 is SEHNR and CDR2 is FQNEAQ (reference sequence).

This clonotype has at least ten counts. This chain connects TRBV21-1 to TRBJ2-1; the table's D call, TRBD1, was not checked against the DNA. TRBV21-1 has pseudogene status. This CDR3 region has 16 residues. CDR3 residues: CASSKAWQGLYNEQFF. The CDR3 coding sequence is TGTGCCAGCAGCAAAGCGTGGCAGGGATTATACAATGAGCAGTTCTTC.

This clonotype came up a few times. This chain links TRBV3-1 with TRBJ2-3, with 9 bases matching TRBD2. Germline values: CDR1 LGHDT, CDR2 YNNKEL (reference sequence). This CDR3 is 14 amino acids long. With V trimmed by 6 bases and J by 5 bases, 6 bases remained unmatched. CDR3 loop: CASRYSGGVDTQYF. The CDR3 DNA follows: TGTGCCAGCAGGTATAGCGGGGGTGTAGATACGCAGTATTTT.